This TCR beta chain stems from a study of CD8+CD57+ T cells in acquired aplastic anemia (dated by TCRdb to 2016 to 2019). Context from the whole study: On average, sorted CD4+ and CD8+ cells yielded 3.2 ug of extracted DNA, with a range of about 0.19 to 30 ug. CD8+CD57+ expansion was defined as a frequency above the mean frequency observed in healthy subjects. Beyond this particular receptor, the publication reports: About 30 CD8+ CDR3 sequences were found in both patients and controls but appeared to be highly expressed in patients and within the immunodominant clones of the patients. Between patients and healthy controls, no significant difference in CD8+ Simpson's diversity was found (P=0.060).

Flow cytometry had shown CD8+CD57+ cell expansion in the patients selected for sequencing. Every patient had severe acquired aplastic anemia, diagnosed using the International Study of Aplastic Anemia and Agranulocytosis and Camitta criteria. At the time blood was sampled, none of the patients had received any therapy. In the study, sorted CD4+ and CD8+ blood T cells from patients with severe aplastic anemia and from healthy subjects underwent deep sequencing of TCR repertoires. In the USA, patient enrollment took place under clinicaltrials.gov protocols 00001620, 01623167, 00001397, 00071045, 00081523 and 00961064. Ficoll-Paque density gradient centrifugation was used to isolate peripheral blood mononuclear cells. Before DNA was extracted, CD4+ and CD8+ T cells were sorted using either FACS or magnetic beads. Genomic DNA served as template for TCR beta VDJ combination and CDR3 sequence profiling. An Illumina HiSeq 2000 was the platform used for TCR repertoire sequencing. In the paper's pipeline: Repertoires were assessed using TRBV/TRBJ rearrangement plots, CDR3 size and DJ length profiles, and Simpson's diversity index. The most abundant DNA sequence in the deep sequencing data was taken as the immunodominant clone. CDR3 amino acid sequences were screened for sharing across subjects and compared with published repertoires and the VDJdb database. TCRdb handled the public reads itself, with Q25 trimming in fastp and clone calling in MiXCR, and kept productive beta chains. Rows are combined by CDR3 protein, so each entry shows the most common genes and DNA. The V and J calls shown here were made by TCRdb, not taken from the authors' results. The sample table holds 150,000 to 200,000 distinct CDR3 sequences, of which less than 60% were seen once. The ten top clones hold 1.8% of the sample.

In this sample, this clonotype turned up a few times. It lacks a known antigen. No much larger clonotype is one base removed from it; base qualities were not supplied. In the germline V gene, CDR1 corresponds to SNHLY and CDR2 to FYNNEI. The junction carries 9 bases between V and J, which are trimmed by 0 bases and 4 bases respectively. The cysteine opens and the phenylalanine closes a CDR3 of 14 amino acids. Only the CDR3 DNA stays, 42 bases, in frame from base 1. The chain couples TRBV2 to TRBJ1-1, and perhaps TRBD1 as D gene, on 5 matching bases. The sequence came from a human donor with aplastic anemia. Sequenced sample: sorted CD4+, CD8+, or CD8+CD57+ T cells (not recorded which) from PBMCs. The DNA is TGTGCCAGCAGTGAAGCGCGGGGCGGCACTGAAGCTTTCTTT. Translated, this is CASSEARGGTEAFF.